This T cell receptor beta chain was observed in a study of cytomegalovirus exposure and HLA in healthy donors. In regard to this clone: Antigen: not known.

The CDR3 runs to 17 residues. The germline gives CDR1 MNHEY, CDR2 SMNVEV (reference sequence). Trimming stripped 0 bases from V and 4 bases from J, with 19 bases between. Overall study results and limits: HLA-A and HLA-B allele assignments for most subjects were reportedly predicted accurately using TCR beta sequences. Reportedly, a later analysis found an Asian-associated ancestry cluster had fewer N-insertions than the approximately 640-donor mean. For cytomegalovirus status, the classifier reportedly gave diagnoses with high specificity and sensitivity.

PCR primers comprised 60 Vbeta and 13 Jbeta primers. The method was immunoSEQ multiplex PCR; TCRdb's version includes in-frame clones alone and lacks a portion of them. The sample carries 100,000 to 150,000 clones, 81% recorded once. Sequenced: PBMCs. The rearrangement joins TRBV27 to TRBJ2-7; no reliable D call. The clonotype was recovered from a man aged 18 to 30 in good health and CMV-seronegative. CDR3 DNA: TGTGCCAGCAGTTTATCCCCCCCCGCCGCGGATGGTTACGAGCAGTACTTC. This sequence encodes CASSLSPPAADGYEQYF.